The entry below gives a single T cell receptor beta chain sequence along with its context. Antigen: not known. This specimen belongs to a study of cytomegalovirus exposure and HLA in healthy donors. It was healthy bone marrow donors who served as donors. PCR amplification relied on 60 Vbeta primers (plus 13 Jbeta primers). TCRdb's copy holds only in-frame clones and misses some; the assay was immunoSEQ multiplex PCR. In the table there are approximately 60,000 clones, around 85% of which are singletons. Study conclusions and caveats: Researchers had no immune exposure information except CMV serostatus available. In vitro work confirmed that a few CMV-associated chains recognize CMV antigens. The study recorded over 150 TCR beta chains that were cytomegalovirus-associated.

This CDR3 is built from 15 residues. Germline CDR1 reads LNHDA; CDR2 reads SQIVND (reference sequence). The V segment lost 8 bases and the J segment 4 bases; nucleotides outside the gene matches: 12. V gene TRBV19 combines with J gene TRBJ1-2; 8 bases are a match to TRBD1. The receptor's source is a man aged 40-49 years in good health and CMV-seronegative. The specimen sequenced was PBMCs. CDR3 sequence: CASSVVGQGGYGYTF. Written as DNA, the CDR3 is TGTGCCAGTTCAGTAGTAGGACAGGGAGGCTATGGCTACACCTTC.